The present T cell receptor (beta chain) was sequenced within a study of T cell responses to AZD1222 COVID-19 vaccine. Some clones are missing from TCRdb's copy, which holds only in-frame ones; the method was immunoSEQ multiplex PCR. The sample lists some 140,000 clones, more than 85% occurring once. Findings of the study overall: Donor demographics were predominantly white British with a female majority; clonal diversity may be underestimated. CD4 TCRs covered the whole spike, strongest at regions 160-218 and 743-854.

Concerning this clone itself: The antigen is not known.

The material sequenced was peripheral blood, taken on day 0 of AZD1222 vaccination. The receptor was derived from an adult in good health.

CDR3 protein: CASSMRSSGYGYTF. The CDR3, as DNA: TGTGCCAGCAGTATGCGCAGTTCGGGCTATGGCTACACCTTC. The rearrangement links TRBV6-5 to TRBJ1-2; D remains ambiguous. V gave up 5 bases and J gave up 4 bases, with 14 bases separating them. The CDR3 length is 14 residues. Per germline, CDR1 MNHEY and CDR2 SVGAGI.